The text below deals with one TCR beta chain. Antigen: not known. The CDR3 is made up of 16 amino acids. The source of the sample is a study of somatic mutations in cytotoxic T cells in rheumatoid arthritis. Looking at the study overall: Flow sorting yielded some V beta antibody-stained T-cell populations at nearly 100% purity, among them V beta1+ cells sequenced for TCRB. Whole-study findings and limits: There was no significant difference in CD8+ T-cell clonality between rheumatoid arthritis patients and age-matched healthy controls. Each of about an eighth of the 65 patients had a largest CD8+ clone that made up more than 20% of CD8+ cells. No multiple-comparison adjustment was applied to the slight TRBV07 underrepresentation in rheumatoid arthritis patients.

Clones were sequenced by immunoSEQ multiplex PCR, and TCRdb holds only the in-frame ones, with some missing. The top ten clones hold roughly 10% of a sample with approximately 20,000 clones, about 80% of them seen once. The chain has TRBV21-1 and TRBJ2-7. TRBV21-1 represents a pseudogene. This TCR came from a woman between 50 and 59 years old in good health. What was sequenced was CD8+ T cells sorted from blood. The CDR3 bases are TGTGCCAGCATCCAGGGACGGGACCTCCCGACCTACGAGCAGTACTTC. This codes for CASIQGRDLPTYEQYF.